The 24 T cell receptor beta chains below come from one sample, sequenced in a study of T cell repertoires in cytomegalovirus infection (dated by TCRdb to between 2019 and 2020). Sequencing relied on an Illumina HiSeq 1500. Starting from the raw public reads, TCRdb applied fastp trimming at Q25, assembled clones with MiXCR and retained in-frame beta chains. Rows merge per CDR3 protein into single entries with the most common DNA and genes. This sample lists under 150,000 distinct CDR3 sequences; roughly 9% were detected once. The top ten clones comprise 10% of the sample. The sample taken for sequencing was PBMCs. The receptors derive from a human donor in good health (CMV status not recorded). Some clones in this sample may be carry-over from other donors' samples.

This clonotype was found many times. CDR3 in DNA: TGTGCCAGCAGTTTCAATGGGGACAGTAATCAGCCCCAGCATTTT. This codes for CASSFNGDSNQPQHF. The chain joins TRBV12-3 or TRBV12-4 to TRBJ1-5, with TRBD1 matching 7 bases. This CDR3 has 15 amino acids. Trimming at V came to 3 bases and at J to 4 bases, leaving 6 bases not matched to a gene.

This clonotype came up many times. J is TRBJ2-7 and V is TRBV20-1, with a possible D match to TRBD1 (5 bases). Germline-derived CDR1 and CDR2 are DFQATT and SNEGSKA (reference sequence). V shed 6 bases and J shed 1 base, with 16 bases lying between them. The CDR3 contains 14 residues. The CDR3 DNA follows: TGCAGTGCCTGCCAACAGGTTCGGTCCTACGAGCAGTACTTC. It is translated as CSACQQVRSYEQYF.

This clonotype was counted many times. As DNA, the CDR3 is TGTGCCAGCAGCTTAAGGGTCGGTTCGGGCGGCGGCGGGGCACCCCTCCACTTT. Translating it yields CASSLRVGSGGGGAPLHF. The chain uses TRBV7-9 and TRBJ1-6; the D is unclear. CDR1 and CDR2 from the germline V gene are SEHNR and FQNEAQ (reference sequence). The CDR3 covers 18 residues. Trimming took off 2 bases at V and 11 bases at J, with 25 bases between the two ends.

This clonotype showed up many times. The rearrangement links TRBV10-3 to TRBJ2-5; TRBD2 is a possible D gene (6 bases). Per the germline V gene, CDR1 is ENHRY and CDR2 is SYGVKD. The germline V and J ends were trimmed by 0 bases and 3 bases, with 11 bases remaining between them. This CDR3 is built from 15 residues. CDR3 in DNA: TGTGCCATCAGTGAGTCGCCGACGGGAGAAGAGACCCAGTACTTC. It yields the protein CAISESPTGEETQYF.

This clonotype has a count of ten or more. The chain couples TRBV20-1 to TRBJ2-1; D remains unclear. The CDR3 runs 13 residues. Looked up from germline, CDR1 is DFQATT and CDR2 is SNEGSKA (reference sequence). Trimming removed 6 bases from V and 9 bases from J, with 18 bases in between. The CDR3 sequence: CSAPLPPVREQFF. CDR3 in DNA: TGCAGTGCCCCACTGCCCCCAGTACGTGAGCAGTTCTTC.

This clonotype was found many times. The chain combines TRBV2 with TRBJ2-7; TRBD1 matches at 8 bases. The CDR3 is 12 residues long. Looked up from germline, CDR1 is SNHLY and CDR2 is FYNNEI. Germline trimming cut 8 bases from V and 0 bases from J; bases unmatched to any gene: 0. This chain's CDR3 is CASGQGSYEQYF. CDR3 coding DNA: TGTGCCAGCGGACAGGGCTCCTACGAGCAGTACTTC.

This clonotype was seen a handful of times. The CDR3 reads CASSPTWVDLGETQYF. CDR3 nucleotide sequence: TGTGCCAGCAGCCCTACATGGGTCGACCTGGGTGAGACCCAGTACTTC. The chain joins TRBV27 to TRBJ2-5; D gene uncertain. The CDR3 runs 16 residues. The V end lost 6 bases, the J end lost 5 bases, and 22 bases lay between the germline ends. CDR1 is MNHEY and CDR2 is SMNVEV in the germline V gene (reference sequence).

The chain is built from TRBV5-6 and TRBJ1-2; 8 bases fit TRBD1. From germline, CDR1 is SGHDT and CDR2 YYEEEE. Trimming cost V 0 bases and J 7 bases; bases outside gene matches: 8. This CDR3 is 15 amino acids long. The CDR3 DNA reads TGTGCCAGCAGCTTGGCCAAGGCAGGGGGCTTTGGCTACACCTTC. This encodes CASSLAKAGGFGYTF.

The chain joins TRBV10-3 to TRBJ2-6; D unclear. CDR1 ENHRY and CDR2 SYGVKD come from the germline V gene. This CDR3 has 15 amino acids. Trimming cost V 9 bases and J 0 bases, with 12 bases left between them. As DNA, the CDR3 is TGTGCCATTAGTATTGGTGACTCTGGGGCCAACGTCCTGACTTTC. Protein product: CAISIGDSGANVLTF.

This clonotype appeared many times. CDR3 coding DNA: TGTGCCAGCAGCTTAAGGCCATTATTGGACAGGGGAGATTCACCCCTCCACTTT. This gives the protein CASSLRPLLDRGDSPLHF. V gene TRBV7-8 combines with J gene TRBJ1-6; 9 nucleotides line up with TRBD1. In germline, CDR1 is SGHVS, CDR2 FQNEAQ. The trim removed 2 bases at V and 8 bases at J, leaving 13 bases unmatched. The CDR3 contains 18 residues. Together with reference TRBV7-8 and TRBJ1-6, the CDR3 gives the full variable domain: GAGVSQSPRYKVAKRGQDVALRCDPISGHVSLFWYQQALGQGPEFLTYFQNEAQLDKSGLPSDRFFAERPEGSVSTLKIQRTQQEDSAVYLCASSLRPLLDRGDSPLHFGNGTRLTVT.

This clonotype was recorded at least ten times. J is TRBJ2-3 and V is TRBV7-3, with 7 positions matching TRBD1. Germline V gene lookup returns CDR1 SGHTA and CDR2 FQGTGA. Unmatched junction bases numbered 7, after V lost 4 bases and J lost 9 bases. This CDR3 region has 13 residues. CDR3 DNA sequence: TGTGCCAGCAGCTCTAGACAGGGCCCGACGCAGTATTTT. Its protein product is CASSSRQGPTQYF.

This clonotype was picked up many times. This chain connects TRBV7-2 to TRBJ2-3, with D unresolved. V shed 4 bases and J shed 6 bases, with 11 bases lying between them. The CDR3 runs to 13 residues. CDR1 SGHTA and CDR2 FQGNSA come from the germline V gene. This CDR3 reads CASSSNIADTQYF. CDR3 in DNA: TGTGCCAGCAGCTCCAACATCGCGGATACGCAGTATTTT.

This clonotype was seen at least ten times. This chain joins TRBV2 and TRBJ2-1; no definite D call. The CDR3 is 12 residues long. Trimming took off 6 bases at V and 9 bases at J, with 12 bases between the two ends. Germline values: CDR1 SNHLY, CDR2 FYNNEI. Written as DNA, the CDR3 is TGTGCCAGCAGACCGGATAGAGGTGAGCAGTTCTTC. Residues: CASRPDRGEQFF.

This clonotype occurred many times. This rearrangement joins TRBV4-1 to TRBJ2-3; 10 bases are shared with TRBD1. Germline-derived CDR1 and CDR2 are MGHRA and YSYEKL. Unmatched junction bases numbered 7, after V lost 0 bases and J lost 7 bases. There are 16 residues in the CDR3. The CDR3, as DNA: TGCGCCAGCAGCCAAGATTCGGGACAGGGGATATATACGCAGTATTTT. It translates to CASSQDSGQGIYTQYF.

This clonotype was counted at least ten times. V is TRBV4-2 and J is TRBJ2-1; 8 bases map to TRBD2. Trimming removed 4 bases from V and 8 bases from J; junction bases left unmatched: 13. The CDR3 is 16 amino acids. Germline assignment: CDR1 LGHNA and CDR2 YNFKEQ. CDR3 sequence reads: CASSPYFGGGTHEQFF. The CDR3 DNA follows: TGTGCCAGCAGCCCTTATTTCGGGGGGGGGACGCATGAGCAGTTCTTC.

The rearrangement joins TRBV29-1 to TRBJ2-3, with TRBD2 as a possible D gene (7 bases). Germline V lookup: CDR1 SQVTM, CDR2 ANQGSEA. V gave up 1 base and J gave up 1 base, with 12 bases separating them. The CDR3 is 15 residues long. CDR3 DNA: TGCAGCGTTGAAGGGGCGGGGGCGGGCACAGATACGCAGTATTTT. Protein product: CSVEGAGAGTDTQYF.

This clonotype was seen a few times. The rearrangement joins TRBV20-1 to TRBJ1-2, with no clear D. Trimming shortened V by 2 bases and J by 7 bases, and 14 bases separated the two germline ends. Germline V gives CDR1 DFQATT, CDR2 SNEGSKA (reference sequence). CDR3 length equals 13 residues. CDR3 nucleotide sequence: TGCAGTGCTAGATATCCAGCCGCCTTTGGCTACACCTTC. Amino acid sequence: CSARYPAAFGYTF.

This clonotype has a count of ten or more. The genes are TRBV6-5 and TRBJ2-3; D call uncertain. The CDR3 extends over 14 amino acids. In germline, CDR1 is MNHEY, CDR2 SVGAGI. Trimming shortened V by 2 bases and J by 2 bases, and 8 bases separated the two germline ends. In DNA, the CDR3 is TGTGCCAGCAGTTACGGGCTAAACACAGATACGCAGTATTTT. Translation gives CASSYGLNTDTQYF.

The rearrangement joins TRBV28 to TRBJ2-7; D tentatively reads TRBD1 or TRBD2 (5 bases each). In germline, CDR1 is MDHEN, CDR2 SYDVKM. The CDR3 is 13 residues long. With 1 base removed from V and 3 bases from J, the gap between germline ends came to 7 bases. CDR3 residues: CASSLFGGYEQYF. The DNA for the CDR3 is TGTGCCAGCAGTTTATTTGGGGGCTACGAGCAGTACTTC.

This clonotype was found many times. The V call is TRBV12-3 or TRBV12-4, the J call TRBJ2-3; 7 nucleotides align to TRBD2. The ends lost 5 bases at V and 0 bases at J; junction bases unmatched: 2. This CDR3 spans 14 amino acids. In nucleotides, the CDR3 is TGTGCCAGCAGTGGGGACTATAGCACAGATACGCAGTATTTT. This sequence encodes CASSGDYSTDTQYF.

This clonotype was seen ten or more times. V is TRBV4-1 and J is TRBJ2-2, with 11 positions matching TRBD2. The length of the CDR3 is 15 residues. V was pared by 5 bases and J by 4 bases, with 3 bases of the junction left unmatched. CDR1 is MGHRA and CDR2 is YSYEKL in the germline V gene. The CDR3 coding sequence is TGCGCCAGCAGCACTAGCGGGGGTACCACCGGGGAGCTGTTTTTT. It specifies CASSTSGGTTGELFF.

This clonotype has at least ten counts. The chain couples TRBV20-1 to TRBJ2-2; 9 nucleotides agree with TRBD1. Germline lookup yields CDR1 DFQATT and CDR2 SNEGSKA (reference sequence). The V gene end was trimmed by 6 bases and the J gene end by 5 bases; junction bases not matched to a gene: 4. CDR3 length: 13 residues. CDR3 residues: CSATDRGTGELFF. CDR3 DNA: TGCAGTGCAACCGACAGGGGGACCGGGGAGCTGTTTTTT.

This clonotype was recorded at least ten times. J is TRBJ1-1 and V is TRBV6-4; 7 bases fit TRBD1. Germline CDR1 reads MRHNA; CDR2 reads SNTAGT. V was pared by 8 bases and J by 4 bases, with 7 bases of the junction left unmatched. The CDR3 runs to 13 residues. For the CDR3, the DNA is TGTGCCAGCTCCGACCGGACAGGCACTGAAGCTTTCTTT. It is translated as CASSDRTGTEAFF.

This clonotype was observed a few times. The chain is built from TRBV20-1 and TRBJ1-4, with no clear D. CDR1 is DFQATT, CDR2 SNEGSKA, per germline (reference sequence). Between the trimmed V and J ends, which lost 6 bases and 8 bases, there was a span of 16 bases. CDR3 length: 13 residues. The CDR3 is CSATPGLGEKLFF. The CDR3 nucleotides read TGCAGTGCGACCCCGGGCCTCGGAGAAAAACTGTTTTTT.